These 5 T cell receptor beta chains were all obtained from the same sample, sequenced in a study of cytotoxic CD8 clonotypes in ibrutinib-treated CLL. Using immunoSEQ multiplex PCR, the repertoire was profiled, and TCRdb retains in-frame clones only, with some absent. The data show some 80,000 clones, roughly 77% seen once. The input for sequencing was PBMCs, taken after 12 months of ibrutinib treatment. These receptor sequences come from a human donor with chronic lymphocytic leukemia.

This clone has just one count. This chain connects TRBV9 to TRBJ1-1, with 8 positions matching TRBD1. The CDR3 is 16 residues long. CDR1 and CDR2 from the germline V gene are SGDLS and YYNGEE. V shed 4 bases, J shed 5 bases, and the junction held 13 bases outside the gene matches. CDR3 nucleotide sequence: TGTGCCAGCAGCAGGGAGCCAGGGGGCGCCGGGACTGAAGCTTTCTTT. This gives the protein CASSREPGGAGTEAFF. Using reference TRBV9 and TRBJ1-1 for the parts outside the CDR3, the full variable domain is DSGVTQTPKHLITATGQRVTLRCSPRSGDLSVYWYQQSLDQGLQFLIQYYNGEERAKGNILERFSAQQFPDLHSELNLSSLELGDSALYFCASSREPGGAGTEAFFGQGTRLTVV.

The V gene is TRBV30, the J gene TRBJ1-2; possibly TRBD1 for D (5 bases). The V and J ends lost 2 bases and 3 bases respectively, with 10 bases between them. The CDR3 is 13 residues long. Looked up from germline, CDR1 is GTSNPN and CDR2 is SVGIG (reference sequence). The CDR3 loop reads CAWSPGLDYGYTF. The CDR3 DNA sequence: TGTGCCTGGAGTCCAGGGCTTGACTATGGCTACACCTTC.

The chain is built from TRBV4-2 and TRBJ1-6; 7 nucleotides line up with TRBD1. Losses at the gene ends were 3 bases for V and 4 bases for J; bases not matched to a gene: 30. The CDR3 sequence is 24 residues long. Germline values: CDR1 LGHNA, CDR2 YNFKEQ. The DNA of the CDR3 is TGTGCCAGCAGCCACCCCCCGGGGGGACAGTTATCGTTTATGGGGCAAGCGTATAATTCACCCCTCCACTTT. This encodes CASSHPPGGQLSFMGQAYNSPLHF.

V is TRBV28 and J is TRBJ2-1, with 10 bases lining up with TRBD2. The CDR3 loop spans 16 amino acids. CDR1 is MDHEN, CDR2 SYDVKM, per germline. V gave up 2 bases and J gave up 6 bases; unmatched junction bases: 7. The CDR3 loop is CASSLAGTSEVNEQFF. The CDR3 nucleotides are TGTGCCAGCAGTTTAGCGGGGACTAGCGAGGTCAATGAGCAGTTCTTC. The variable domain in full, completed from reference TRBV28 and TRBJ2-1, reads DVKVTQSSRYLVKRTGEKVFLECVQDMDHENMFWYRQDPGLGLRLIYFSYDVKMKEKGDIPEGYSVSREKKERFSLILESASTNQTSMYLCASSLAGTSEVNEQFFGPGTRLTVL.

The rearrangement uses TRBV7-2 and TRBJ2-7; D might be TRBD2 (6 bases). Germline CDR1 is SGHTA and CDR2 is FQGNSA. The CDR3 length is 15 residues. Trimming took 5 bases from V and 5 from J, leaving 19 bases between them. The CDR3 DNA reads TGTGCCAGCAGCCCCCCCTGGGGGGTTGCCGACGAGCAGTACTTC. This gives the protein CASSPPWGVADEQYF. The variable domain in full, with the rest retrieved from reference TRBV7-2 and TRBJ2-7, is GAGVSQSPSNKVTEKGKDVELRCDPISGHTALYWYRQSLGQGLEFLIYFQGNSAPDKSGLPSDRFSAERTGGSVSTLTIQRTQQEDSAVYLCASSPPWGVADEQYFGPGTRLTVT.